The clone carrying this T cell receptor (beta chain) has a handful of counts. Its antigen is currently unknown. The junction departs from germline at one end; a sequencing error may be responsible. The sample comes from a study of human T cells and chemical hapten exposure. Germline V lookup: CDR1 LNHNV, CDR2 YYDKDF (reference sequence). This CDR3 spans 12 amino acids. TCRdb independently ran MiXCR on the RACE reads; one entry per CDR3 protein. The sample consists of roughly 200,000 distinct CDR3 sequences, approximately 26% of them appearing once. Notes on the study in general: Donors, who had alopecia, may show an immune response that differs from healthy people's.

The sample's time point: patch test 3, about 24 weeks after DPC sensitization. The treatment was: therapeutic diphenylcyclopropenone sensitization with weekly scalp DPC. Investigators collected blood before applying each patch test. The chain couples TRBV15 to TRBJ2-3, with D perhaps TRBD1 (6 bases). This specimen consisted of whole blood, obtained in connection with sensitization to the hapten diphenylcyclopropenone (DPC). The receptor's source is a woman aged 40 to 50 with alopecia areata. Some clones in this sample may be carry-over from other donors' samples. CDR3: CATSRDRAGALF. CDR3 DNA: TGTGCCACCAGCAGAGATCGTGCAGGGGCCCTCTTT.